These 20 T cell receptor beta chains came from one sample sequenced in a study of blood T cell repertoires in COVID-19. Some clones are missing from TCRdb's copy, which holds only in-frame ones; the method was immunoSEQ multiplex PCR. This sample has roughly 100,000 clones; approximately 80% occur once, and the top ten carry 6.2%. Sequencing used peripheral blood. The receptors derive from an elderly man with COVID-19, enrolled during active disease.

CDR3 in DNA: TGTGCCAGCTCACCAGGACAGGGTAATGCGCCCCAGCATTTT. This sequence encodes CASSPGQGNAPQHF. The J gene is TRBJ1-5, the V gene TRBV18, with 8 bases aligning to TRBD1. Unmatched junction bases numbered 6, after V lost 2 bases and J lost 9 bases. The CDR3 runs 14 residues. Germline CDR1 is KGHSH and CDR2 is LQKENI.

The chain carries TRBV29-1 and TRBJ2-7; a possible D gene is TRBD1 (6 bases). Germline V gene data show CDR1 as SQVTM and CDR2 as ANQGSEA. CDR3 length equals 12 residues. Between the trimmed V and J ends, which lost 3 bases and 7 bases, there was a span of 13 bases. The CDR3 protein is CSVDYTQGEQYF. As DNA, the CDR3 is TGCAGCGTTGATTACACCCAGGGGGAGCAGTACTTC.

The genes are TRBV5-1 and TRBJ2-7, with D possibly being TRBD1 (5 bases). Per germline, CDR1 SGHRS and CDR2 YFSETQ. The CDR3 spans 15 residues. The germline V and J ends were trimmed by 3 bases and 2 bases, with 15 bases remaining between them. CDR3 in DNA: TGCGCCAGCAGCTACTCCTCGGCAGGGCCCTACGAGCAGTACTTC. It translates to CASSYSSAGPYEQYF.

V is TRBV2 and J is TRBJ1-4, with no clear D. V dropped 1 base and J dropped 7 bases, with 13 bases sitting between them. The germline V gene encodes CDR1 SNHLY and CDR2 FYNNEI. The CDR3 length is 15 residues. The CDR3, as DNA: TGTGCCAGCAGTGAAGACAGCCTCGTTGGTGAAAAACTGTTTTTT. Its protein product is CASSEDSLVGEKLFF.

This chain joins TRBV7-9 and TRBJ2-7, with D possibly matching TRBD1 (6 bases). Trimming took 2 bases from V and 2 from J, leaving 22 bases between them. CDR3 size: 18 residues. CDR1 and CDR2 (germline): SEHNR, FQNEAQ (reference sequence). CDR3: CASSLLSTWYTGPYEQYF. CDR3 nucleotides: TGTGCCAGCAGCTTATTAAGTACTTGGTACACAGGGCCCTACGAGCAGTACTTC.

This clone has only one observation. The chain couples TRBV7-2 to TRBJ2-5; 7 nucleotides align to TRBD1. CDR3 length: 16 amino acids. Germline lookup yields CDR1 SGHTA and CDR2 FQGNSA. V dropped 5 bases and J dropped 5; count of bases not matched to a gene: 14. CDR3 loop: CASSQNRGGNGETQYF. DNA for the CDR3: TGTGCCAGCAGCCAGAACAGGGGCGGTAATGGGGAGACCCAGTACTTC. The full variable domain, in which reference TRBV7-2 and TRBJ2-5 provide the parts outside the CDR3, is GAGVSQSPSNKVTEKGKDVELRCDPISGHTALYWYRQSLGQGLEFLIYFQGNSAPDKSGLPSDRFSAERTGGSVSTLTIQRTQQEDSAVYLCASSQNRGGNGETQYFGPGTRLLVL.

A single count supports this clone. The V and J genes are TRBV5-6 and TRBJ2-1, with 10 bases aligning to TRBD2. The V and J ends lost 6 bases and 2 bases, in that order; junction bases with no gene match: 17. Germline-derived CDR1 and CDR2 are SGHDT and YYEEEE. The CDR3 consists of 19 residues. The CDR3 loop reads CASTASGTSEFGAYNEQFF. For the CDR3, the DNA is TGTGCCAGCACCGCCTCGGGGACTAGCGAGTTTGGGGCCTACAATGAGCAGTTCTTC.

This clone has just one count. The CDR3 protein is CASSPRSYEQYF. Written as DNA, the CDR3 is TGTGCCAGCAGTCCTAGATCCTACGAGCAGTACTTC. The J gene is TRBJ2-7, the V gene TRBV2; D gene unclear. Trimming pared 5 bases from V and 1 base from J, leaving 6 bases between. Germline loops: CDR1 SNHLY, CDR2 FYNNEI. The CDR3 spans 12 residues.

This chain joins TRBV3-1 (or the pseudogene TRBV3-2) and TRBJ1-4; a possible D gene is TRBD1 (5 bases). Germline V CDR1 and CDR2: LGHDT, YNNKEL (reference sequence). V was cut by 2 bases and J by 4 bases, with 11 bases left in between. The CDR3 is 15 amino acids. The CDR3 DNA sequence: TGTGCCAGCAGCCAACTTGACAGAGATAATGAAAAACTGTTTTTT. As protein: CASSQLDRDNEKLFF.

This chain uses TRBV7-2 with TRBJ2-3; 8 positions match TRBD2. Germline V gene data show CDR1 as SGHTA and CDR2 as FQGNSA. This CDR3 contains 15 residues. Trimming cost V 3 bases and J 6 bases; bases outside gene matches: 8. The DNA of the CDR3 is TGTGCCAGCAGCTTCGGGGCGGGAGGAGCGGATACGCAGTATTTT. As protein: CASSFGAGGADTQYF.

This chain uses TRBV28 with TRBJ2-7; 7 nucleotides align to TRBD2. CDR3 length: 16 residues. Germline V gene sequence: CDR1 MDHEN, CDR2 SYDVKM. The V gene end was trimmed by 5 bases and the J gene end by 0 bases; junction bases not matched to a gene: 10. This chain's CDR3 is CASSPLSGGSSYEQYF. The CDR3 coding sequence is TGTGCCAGCAGTCCTCTTAGCGGCGGGAGCTCCTACGAGCAGTACTTC.

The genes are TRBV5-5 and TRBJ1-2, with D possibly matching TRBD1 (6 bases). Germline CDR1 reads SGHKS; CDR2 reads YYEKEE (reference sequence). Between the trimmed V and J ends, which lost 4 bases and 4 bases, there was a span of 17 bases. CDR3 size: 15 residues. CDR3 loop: CASSTTGSPAYGYTF. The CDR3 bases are TGTGCCAGCAGCACCACAGGGTCCCCCGCCTATGGCTACACCTTC.

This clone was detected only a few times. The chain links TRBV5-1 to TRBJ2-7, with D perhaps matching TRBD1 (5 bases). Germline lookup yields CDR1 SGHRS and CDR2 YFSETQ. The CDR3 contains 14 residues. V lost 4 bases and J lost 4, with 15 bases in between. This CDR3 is CASSRDREIYEQYF. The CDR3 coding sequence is TGCGCCAGCAGCCGAGACAGAGAGATATACGAGCAGTACTTC.

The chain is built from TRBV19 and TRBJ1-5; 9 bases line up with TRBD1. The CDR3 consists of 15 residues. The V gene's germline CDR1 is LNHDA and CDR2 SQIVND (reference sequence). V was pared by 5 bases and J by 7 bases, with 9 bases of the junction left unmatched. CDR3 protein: CASSPGQGFRQPQHF. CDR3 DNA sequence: TGTGCCAGTAGTCCGGGACAGGGTTTTCGCCAGCCCCAGCATTTT.

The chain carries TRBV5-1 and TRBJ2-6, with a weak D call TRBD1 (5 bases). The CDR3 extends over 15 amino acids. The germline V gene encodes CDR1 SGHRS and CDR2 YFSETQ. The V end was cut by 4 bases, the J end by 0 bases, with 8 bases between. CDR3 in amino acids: CASSLTASGANVLTF. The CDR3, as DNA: TGCGCCAGCAGCCTGACAGCCTCTGGGGCCAACGTCCTGACTTTC.

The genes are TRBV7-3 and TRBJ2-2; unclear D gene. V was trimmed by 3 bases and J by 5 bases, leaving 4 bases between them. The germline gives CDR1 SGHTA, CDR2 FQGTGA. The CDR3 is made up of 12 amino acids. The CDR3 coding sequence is TGTGCCAGCAGCTTTATAACCGGGGAGCTGTTTTTT. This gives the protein CASSFITGELFF.

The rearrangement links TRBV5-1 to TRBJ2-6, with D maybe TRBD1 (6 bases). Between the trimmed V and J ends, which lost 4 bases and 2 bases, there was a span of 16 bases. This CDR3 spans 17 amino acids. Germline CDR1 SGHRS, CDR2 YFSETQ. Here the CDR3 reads CASSLTSGAAGANVLTF. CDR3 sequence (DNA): TGCGCCAGCAGCCTCACCTCAGGGGCCGCTGGGGCCAACGTCCTGACTTTC.

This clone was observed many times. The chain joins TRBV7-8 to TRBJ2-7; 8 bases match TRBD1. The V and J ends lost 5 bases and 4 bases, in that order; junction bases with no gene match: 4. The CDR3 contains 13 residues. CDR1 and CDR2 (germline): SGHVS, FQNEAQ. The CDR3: CASSMGQAYEQYF. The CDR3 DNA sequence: TGTGCCAGCAGCATGGGACAGGCGTACGAGCAGTACTTC.

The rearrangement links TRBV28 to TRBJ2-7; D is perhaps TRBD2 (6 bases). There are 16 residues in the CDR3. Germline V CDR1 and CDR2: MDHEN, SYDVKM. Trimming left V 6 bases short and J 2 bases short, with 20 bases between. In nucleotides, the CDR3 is TGTGCCAGCAGCTACCTCCCCACAGCTAGCGCCTACGAGCAGTACTTC. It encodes CASSYLPTASAYEQYF. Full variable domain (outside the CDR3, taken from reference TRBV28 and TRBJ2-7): DVKVTQSSRYLVKRTGEKVFLECVQDMDHENMFWYRQDPGLGLRLIYFSYDVKMKEKGDIPEGYSVSREKKERFSLILESASTNQTSMYLCASSYLPTASAYEQYFGPGTRLTVT.

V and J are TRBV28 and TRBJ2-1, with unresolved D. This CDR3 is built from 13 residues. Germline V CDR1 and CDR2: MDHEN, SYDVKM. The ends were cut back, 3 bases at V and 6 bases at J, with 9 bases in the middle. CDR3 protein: CASSFAPSNEQFF. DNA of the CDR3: TGTGCCAGCAGTTTTGCTCCTAGCAATGAGCAGTTCTTC.